A selection of T cell receptor beta chains follows, all from one sample in a study of T cells in localized non-small cell lung cancer. Profiling relied on immunoSEQ multiplex PCR, and the TCRdb table lists in-frame clones only, not all of them. The sample contains 2,500 to 3,000 clones, approximately 25% of which appear only once. Here the sequenced sample was lung tumor tissue, taken before any cancer treatment. These receptors were taken from a male donor at least 60 years old with stage I lung adenocarcinoma. CDR3s include the opening cysteine and the closing phenylalanine or tryptophan. D genes are given only for firm matches. Clone size is stated in some rows and not others, as once, few, many or a class when expanded.

len	abundance	v_gene	j_gene	d_gene	CDR3nt	CDR3aa
16	medium-sized	TRBV6-8	TRBJ1-2	TRBD1	TGTGCCAGCACCGACAGGGATTACGAAATTAACTATGGCTACACCTTC	CASTDRDYEINYGYTF
17	NA	TRBV5-1	TRBJ2-3	TRBD2	TGCGCCAGCAGCTTGGGCCCGACTAGCGGGGGGACAGATACGCAGTATTTT	CASSLGPTSGGTDTQYF
17	NA	TRBV11-3	TRBJ2-3	NA	TGTGCCAGCAGCCCCGCCGGTCAGGGGGGAGGCACAGATACGCAGTATTTT	CASSPAGQGGGTDTQYF
15	few	TRBV11-3	TRBJ1-1	NA	TGTGCCAGCAGCGGGATTATTCTACAGGGATATGAAGCTTTCTTT	CASSGIILQGYEAFF
15	NA	TRBV5-1	TRBJ2-2	NA	TGCGCCAGCAGCTTGTGGTCAAAGAACACCGGGGAGCTGTTTTTT	CASSLWSKNTGELFF
14	few	TRBV9	TRBJ2-7	NA	TGTGCCAGCAGAGGGGAGGGGGTTTCCTACGAGCAGTACTTC	CASRGEGVSYEQYF
14	NA	TRBV11-3	TRBJ1-3	NA	TGTGCCAGCAGCTTGGGCTTGGCTGGAAACACCATATATTTT	CASSLGLAGNTIYF
19	once	TRBV5-1	TRBJ2-2	TRBD2	TGCGCCAGCAGCCCCCTCAGCAGGACTAGCGGGAGAGGGACCGGGGAGCTGTTTTTT	CASSPLSRTSGRGTGELFF
15	NA	TRBV19	TRBJ2-2	TRBD2	TGTGCCAGTAGCCCCCGGGGGGGATACACCGGGGAGCTGTTTTTT	CASSPRGGYTGELFF
13	few	TRBV6-8	TRBJ1-2	NA	TGTGCCAGCAGCCCCCAACGGGACTATGGCTACACCTTC	CASSPQRDYGYTF
16	NA	TRBV18	TRBJ1-5	NA	TGTGCCAGCTCACCGGACGGGGAGACAAAACGGGAGCCCCAGCATTTT	CASSPDGETKREPQHF
13	NA	TRBV6-8	TRBJ1-1	NA	TGTGCCAGCACCCCCACAGGAAGGACTGAAGCTTTCTTT	CASTPTGRTEAFF
14	medium-sized	TRBV11-3	TRBJ2-5	NA	TGTGCCAGCAGCTTAGATAACAGACAAGAGACCCAGTACTTC	CASSLDNRQETQYF
17	NA	TRBV15	TRBJ1-5	NA	TGTGCCACCAGCAGAGATGTAGGTGCCTCTGGCAATCAGCCCCAGCATTTT	CATSRDVGASGNQPQHF
15	NA	TRBV6-8	TRBJ1-5	TRBD1	TGTGCCAGAGGACAGGGGGCCCAGCTGGCTCAGCCCCAGCATTTT	CARGQGAQLAQPQHF
15	few	TRBV6-8	TRBJ2-2	TRBD2	TGTGCCAGCAGGCCGGGACTAGCGGGGGCCGGGGAGCTGTTTTTT	CASRPGLAGAGELFF
15	few	TRBV6-8	TRBJ1-3	TRBD1	TGTGCCAGCAGTTACCCGACAGGGGACGGAAACACCATATATTTT	CASSYPTGDGNTIYF
13	few	TRBV19	TRBJ2-1	NA	TGTGCCAGTAGTCAGGGTAGTACTTCGGAGCAGTTCTTC	CASSQGSTSEQFF
14	NA	TRBV11-3	TRBJ2-5	NA	TGTGCCAGCAGCTTAGGTAGCATTAAAGAGACCCAGTACTTC	CASSLGSIKETQYF
15	few	TRBV10-2	TRBJ2-1	TRBD2	TGCGCCAGCAGTAAAAGCGGGGGGAGACCCAATGAGCAGTTCTTC	CASSKSGGRPNEQFF
12	few	TRBV14	TRBJ1-4	NA	TGTGCCAGCAGCCACTTAGAGGAAAAACTGTTTTTT	CASSHLEEKLFF
14	few	TRBV7-5	TRBJ2-4	NA	TGTGCCAGCAGCTGGGCAATAGCCAAAAACATTCAGTACTTC	CASSWAIAKNIQYF
15	few	TRBV18	TRBJ1-1	TRBD1	TGTGCCAGCTCATCCAGGGGGACGGGGGGCACTGAAGCTTTCTTT	CASSSRGTGGTEAFF
15	NA	TRBV15	TRBJ2-1	NA	TGTGCCACCAGCAAAGCCGACGGGGAAGTGAATGAGCAGTTCTTC	CATSKADGEVNEQFF
14	few	TRBV9	TRBJ2-3	TRBD2	TGTGCCAGCAGTCGGACTAGCGGCACAGATACGCAGTATTTT	CASSRTSGTDTQYF
14	few	TRBV11-3	TRBJ2-7	NA	TGTGCCAGCAAGCTTGGGACATACATCTACGAGCAGTACTTC	CASKLGTYIYEQYF
14	few	TRBV6-8	TRBJ2-2	TRBD2	TGTGCCAGCAGTGACAGCGGGGACACCGGGGAGCTGTTTTTT	CASSDSGDTGELFF
12	NA	TRBV30	TRBJ2-4	NA	TGTGCATCCGAACTAGCCAAAAACATTCAGTACTTC	CASELAKNIQYF
15	NA	TRBV10-2	TRBJ2-7	NA	TGCGCCAGCAGTGACCCCCCCTCGAGCTCCTACGAGCAGTACTTC	CASSDPPSSSYEQYF
14	once	TRBV19	TRBJ1-5	NA	TGTGCCAGTAGCCCGACGGGTGGCAATCAGCCCCAGCATTTT	CASSPTGGNQPQHF
13	few	TRBV23-1	TRBJ2-7	TRBD1	TGCGCCAGCAACACCGGGACAGGGGTCGAGCAGTACTTC	CASNTGTGVEQYF
15	few	TRBV28	TRBJ1-2	NA	TGTGCCAGCATCGAAGATCCCGGTGGCATTCGTGGCTACACCTTC	CASIEDPGGIRGYTF
14	NA	TRBV12-5	TRBJ2-3	NA	TGTGCCAGCACTTATGACAACGGGGGCGATACGCAGTATTTT	CASTYDNGGDTQYF
12	once	TRBV30	TRBJ1-4	NA	TGTGCCTGGCAACGCGGGGATGAAAAACTGTTTTTT	CAWQRGDEKLFF
16	few	TRBV28	TRBJ2-4	TRBD2	TGTGCCAGCAGTTTGGGAGGGGCCGTAGCCAAAAACATTCAGTACTTC	CASSLGGAVAKNIQYF
16	NA	TRBV11-3	TRBJ1-2	TRBD1	TGTGCCAGCAGCGGCGGGACAGGGGGCCCTCTGGGGGGCTACACCTTC	CASSGGTGGPLGGYTF
13	NA	TRBV19	TRBJ2-3	NA	TGTGCCAGTAGAAGCAGAAACACAGATACGCAGTATTTT	CASRSRNTDTQYF
16	few	TRBV1	TRBJ1-6	NA	TGCGCCAGCAGCCAAGCTGAGGGACAGGTTAATTCACCCCTCCACTTT	CASSQAEGQVNSPLHF
16	NA	TRBV6-8	TRBJ2-7	NA	TGTGCCAGCAGAAGGGCGCGTCAGGGGATTAAGTACGAGCAGTACTTC	CASRRARQGIKYEQYF
19	few	TRBV6-8	TRBJ1-5	NA	TGTGCCAGCCCGAAAAAAAGGGATCCCCTTAGCGGGTGCAATCAGCCCCAGCATTTT	CASPKKRDPLSGCNQPQHF
14	few	TRBV9	TRBJ2-3	TRBD2	TGTGCCGGAACCGGGACTAGCCGTACAGATACGCAGTATTTT	CAGTGTSRTDTQYF
14	NA	TRBV6-7	TRBJ1-1	NA	TGTGCCAGCAGTTTAGCCCTCGTGGGAACTGAAGCTTTCTTT	CASSLALVGTEAFF
15	NA	TRBV11-3	TRBJ2-1	TRBD1	TGTGCCAGCAGTTCCCAGGGGGTCAAGTTGAATGAGCAGTTCTTC	CASSSQGVKLNEQFF
15	NA	TRBV10-3	TRBJ2-7	NA	TGTGCCATCAGTGAGGGAGGGGGACGTTCCTACGAGCAGTACTTC	CAISEGGGRSYEQYF
18	few	TRBV12-5	TRBJ2-1	NA	TGTGCTAGTGGTTTGTCCCGGGGTTGGGCTTTCGAATACAATGAGCAGTTCTTC	CASGLSRGWAFEYNEQFF
16	few	TRBV6-8	TRBJ2-4	NA	TGTGCCAGCAGTTATATAGGGGAAATAGCCAAAAACATTCAGTACTTC	CASSYIGEIAKNIQYF
15	NA	TRBV6-8	TRBJ2-7	NA	TGTGCCAGCAGTCCCGGGGACTCTAACTCCTACGAGCAGTACTTC	CASSPGDSNSYEQYF
14	NA	TRBV19	TRBJ2-3	NA	TGTGCCAGTAGTAAAACATCAGGGGCAGATACGCAGTATTTT	CASSKTSGADTQYF
16	few	TRBV10-3	TRBJ2-1	TRBD1	TGTGCCATCAGTGAGAATCCACAGGGGGCGCGGAATGAGCAGTTCTTC	CAISENPQGARNEQFF
14	few	TRBV6-8	TRBJ1-3	NA	TGTGCCAGCAGGCCGGGACCTCCTGGAAACACCATATATTTT	CASRPGPPGNTIYF
13	few	TRBV9	TRBJ2-7	TRBD1	TGTGCCAGCAGCGGACAGGGGGCCTACGAGCAGTACTTC	CASSGQGAYEQYF